What follows are 9 T cell receptor beta chains derived from one specimen sequenced in a study of T cells after yellow fever vaccination. TCRdb independently ran MiXCR on the 5' RACE reads; one entry per CDR3 protein. This sample yields 250,000 or so distinct CDR3 sequences, of which 3.6% are seen a single time; around 19% belongs to the top ten. Specimen: PBMCs, collected 15 days after the yellow fever booster vaccination. These receptors were obtained from a man aged 18 to 29 who received the YFV17D yellow fever vaccine.

This chain connects TRBV20-1 to TRBJ1-2, with 7 bases that match TRBD1. Unmatched junction bases numbered 5, after V lost 0 bases and J lost 4 bases. Germline V gene data show CDR1 as DFQATT and CDR2 as SNEGSKA (reference sequence). The CDR3 has 14 residues. In DNA, the CDR3 is TGCAGTGCTAGAGAACAAACAGGGGCCTATGGCTACACCTTC. It encodes CSAREQTGAYGYTF.

This clonotype showed up many times. V gene TRBV7-3 combines with J gene TRBJ2-1; possibly TRBD2 for D (5 bases). Trimming took 3 bases from V and 10 from J, leaving 10 bases between them. The CDR3 sequence is 12 residues long. CDR1 and CDR2 (germline): SGHTA, FQGTGA. This CDR3 is CASSLGGGEQFF. The CDR3 DNA reads as TGTGCCAGCAGCTTGGGCGGCGGGGAGCAGTTCTTC. Using reference TRBV7-3 and TRBJ2-1 for the parts outside the CDR3, the full variable domain is GAGVSQTPSNKVTEKGKYVELRCDPISGHTALYWYRQSLGQGPEFLIYFQGTGAADDSGLPNDRFFAVRPEGSVSTLKIQRTERGDSAVYLCASSLGGGEQFFGPGTRLTVL.

This clonotype was picked up many times. The V call is TRBV9, the J call TRBJ2-3; D call uncertain. The CDR3 is made up of 14 amino acids. Trimming left V 3 bases short and J 0 bases short, with 8 bases between. Germline CDR1 and CDR2: SGDLS and YYNGEE. Here the CDR3 reads CASSAISSTDTQYF. The DNA of the CDR3 is TGTGCCAGCAGCGCCATATCTAGCACAGATACGCAGTATTTT.

This clonotype appeared many times. This chain connects TRBV4-1 to TRBJ1-6; D possibly corresponds to TRBD1 (6 bases). V lost 2 bases to trimming and J lost 7 bases, with 15 bases between them. This CDR3 comprises 16 residues. Germline assignment: CDR1 MGHRA and CDR2 YSYEKL. The CDR3 DNA sequence: TGCGCCAGCAGCCAACCCACTACAGGGAGAAATTCACCCCTCCACTTT. Amino acids: CASSQPTTGRNSPLHF.

In this sample, this clonotype turned up many times. The chain joins TRBV6-2 or TRBV6-3 to TRBJ2-1, with 13 bases lining up with TRBD2. The V segment lost 7 bases and the J segment 8 bases; nucleotides outside the gene matches: 11. CDR1 and CDR2 from the germline V gene are MNHEY and SVGEGT. This CDR3 is 16 amino acids long. In DNA, the CDR3 is TGTGCCAGCACCGCACCGACTAGCGGGGGGCCCGATGAGCAGTTCTTC. This sequence encodes CASTAPTSGGPDEQFF.

This clonotype has at least ten counts. The chain recombines TRBV18 with TRBJ1-1; 9 bases fit TRBD1. V dropped 2 bases and J dropped 0; count of bases not matched to a gene: 4. Germline loops: CDR1 KGHSH, CDR2 LQKENI. The CDR3 covers 16 residues. The CDR3 loop is CASSPVGQGMNTEAFF. The CDR3 bases are TGTGCCAGCTCACCAGTGGGACAGGGAATGAACACTGAAGCTTTCTTT.

The chain combines TRBV20-1 with TRBJ1-5; no firm D call. The germline CDR1 and CDR2 sequences are DFQATT and SNEGSKA (reference sequence). Trimming shortened V by 6 bases and J by 7 bases, and 19 bases separated the two germline ends. This CDR3 is built from 14 residues. In DNA, the CDR3 is TGCAGTGCCGGTGACCTGTGGGGAGTCCAGCCCCAGCATTTT. It translates to CSAGDLWGVQPQHF.

This clonotype appeared many times. This rearrangement joins TRBV27 to TRBJ1-1; the D is unclear. V lost 4 bases and J 5 bases, leaving 8 bases between the germline ends. CDR1 and CDR2 from the germline V gene are MNHEY and SMNVEV (reference sequence). The CDR3 spans 12 residues. CDR3 nucleotides: TGTGCCAGCAGTTCCCCCCAGACTGAAGCTTTCTTT. Protein product: CASSSPQTEAFF.

This clonotype was seen repeatedly, ten times or more. The chain employs TRBV12-3 or TRBV12-4 and TRBJ1-5, with D unresolved. The V end lost 5 bases, the J end lost 0 bases, and 5 bases lay between the germline ends. This CDR3 has 13 residues. DNA for the CDR3: TGTGCCAGCAGTCATTATAGCAATCAGCCCCAGCATTTT. Protein: CASSHYSNQPQHF.